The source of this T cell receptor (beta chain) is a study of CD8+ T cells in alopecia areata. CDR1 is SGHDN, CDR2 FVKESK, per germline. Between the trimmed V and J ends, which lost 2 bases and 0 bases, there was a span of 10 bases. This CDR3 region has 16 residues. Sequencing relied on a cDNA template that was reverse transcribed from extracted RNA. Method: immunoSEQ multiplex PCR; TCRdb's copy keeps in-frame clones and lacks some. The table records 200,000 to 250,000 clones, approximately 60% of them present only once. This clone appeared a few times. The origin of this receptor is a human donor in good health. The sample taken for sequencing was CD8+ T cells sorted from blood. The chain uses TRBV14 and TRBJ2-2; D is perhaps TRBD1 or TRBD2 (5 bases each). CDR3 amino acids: CASSQFGTSNTGELFF. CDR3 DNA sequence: TGTGCCAGCAGCCAATTCGGGACCTCGAACACCGGGGAGCTGTTTTTT. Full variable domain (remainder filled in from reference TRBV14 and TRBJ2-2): EAGVTQFPSHSVIEKGQTVTLRCDPISGHDNLYWYRRVMGKEIKFLLHFVKESKQDESGMPNNRFLAERTGGTYSTLKVQPAELEDSGVYFCASSQFGTSNTGELFFGEGSRLTVL.